This passage covers 3 T cell receptor beta chains from one sample sequenced in a study of T cell changes during pregnancy in multiple sclerosis. Only in-frame clones appear in the TCRdb table, and some are missing; sequencing was by immunoSEQ multiplex PCR. The sample shows fewer than 150,000 clones, 95% to 98% of them seen only once. The sample consisted of peripheral blood, taken after pregnancy. All receptors come from a female donor with multiple sclerosis, enrolled in a pregnancy study.

This clone was detected only once. The CDR3 region is CASRQDWNSNQPQHF. The CDR3 DNA sequence: TGTGCCAGCAGACAGGATTGGAATAGCAATCAGCCCCAGCATTTT. This chain joins TRBV2 and TRBJ1-5; D possibly corresponds to TRBD1 (5 bases). This CDR3 is 15 amino acids long. V was trimmed by 6 bases and J by 0 bases, leaving 12 bases between them. Per the germline V gene, CDR1 is SNHLY and CDR2 is FYNNEI. Variable domain in full (rest from reference TRBV2 and TRBJ1-5): EPEVTQTPSHQVTQMGQEVILRCVPISNHLYFYWYRQILGQKVEFLVSFYNNEISEKSEIFDDQFSVERPDGSNFTLKIRSTKLEDSAMYFCASRQDWNSNQPQHFGDGTRLSIL.

This chain links TRBV19 with TRBJ1-4; TRBD1 matches at 7 bases. Germline V lookup: CDR1 LNHDA, CDR2 SQIVND (reference sequence). The CDR3 extends over 15 amino acids. The J segment lost 5 bases and the V segment lost 6 bases, leaving 9 bases of the junction unmatched. CDR3 in amino acids: CASSSLGTANEKLFF. DNA of the CDR3: TGTGCCAGTAGCTCGTTAGGGACAGCAAATGAAAAACTGTTTTTT. Combining the CDR3 with reference TRBV19 and TRBJ1-4 gives the whole variable domain DGGITQSPKYLFRKEGQNVTLSCEQNLNHDAMYWYRQDPGQGLRLIYYSQIVNDFQKGDIAEGYSVSREKKESFPLTVTSAQKNPTAFYLCASSSLGTANEKLFFGSGTQLSVL.

The chain uses TRBV5-4 and TRBJ2-5, with a tentative D call TRBD2 (6 bases). Germline values: CDR1 SGHNT, CDR2 YYREEE (reference sequence). V lost 4 bases to trimming and J lost 1 base, with 14 bases between them. This CDR3 is built from 15 residues. The CDR3 here is CASSPSGYFQETQYF. The CDR3 DNA reads TGTGCCAGCAGCCCCAGCGGGTACTTCCAAGAGACCCAGTACTTC.